This T cell receptor (beta chain) was identified in a study of T cell responses to AZD1222 COVID-19 vaccine. Study-wide points: Seropositive at baseline were only five or six AZD1222 recipients. Clonal diversity may have been underestimated in mostly white British donors.

On this clone itself: Its target is not known.

Measured with immunoSEQ multiplex PCR; TCRdb has only the in-frame clones, and not every one. The sample lists just under 85,000 clones, about nine tenths occurring once. This CDR3 has 15 amino acids. Trimming left V 0 bases short and J 4 bases short, with 14 bases between. The germline V gene encodes CDR1 SGDLS and CDR2 YYNGEE. The clonotype comes from an adult in good health. Sequences were derived from peripheral blood, sampled on day 0 of AZD1222 vaccination. The rearrangement uses TRBV9 and TRBJ2-7; D unresolved. The CDR3: CASSVDPNSHYEQYF. CDR3 nucleotides: TGTGCCAGCAGCGTAGATCCGAATTCTCATTACGAGCAGTACTTC.